This T cell receptor beta chain is drawn from a study of CD8+CD57+ T cells in acquired aplastic anemia. The sample holds many counts of this clonotype. What it binds is not known. Individuals selected for sequencing had exhibited CD8+CD57+ cell expansion on flow cytometry. All participating patients were living with severe acquired aplastic anemia. The CDR3 extends over 15 amino acids. Germline CDR1 SGHNT, CDR2 YYREEE (reference sequence). The ends were cut back, 1 base at V and 1 base at J, with 6 bases in the middle. Notes on the study in general: A set of about 30 CD8+ CDR3 sequences was shared between patients and controls, and these sequences appeared highly expressed in patients. Significant differences in CD8+ Simpson's diversity were not observed between patients and controls.

Genomic DNA, serving as template, underwent TCR beta VDJ and CDR3 profiling. TCRdb re-analysed the reads in MiXCR, keeping a single row per CDR3 protein. In the table there are 50,000 to 65,000 distinct CDR3 sequences, 57% of which are singletons. The chain combines TRBV5-4 with TRBJ2-6; D is undetermined. The sequence came from a human donor with aplastic anemia. The sequenced sample consisted of sorted CD4+, CD8+, or CD8+CD57+ T cells (not recorded which) from PBMCs. CDR3: CASSLLESGANVLTF. The CDR3 DNA reads as TGTGCCAGCAGCTTGCTAGAATCTGGGGCCAACGTCCTGACTTTC.